The clone carrying this T cell receptor beta chain was counted ten times or more. Its antigen is currently unknown. This record belongs to a study of blood T cells in healthy people across ages. The overall study: Template-switching capture recovered about one barcoded beta molecule per two T cells.

The length of the CDR3 is 10 residues. V lost 3 bases and J 10 bases, leaving 4 bases between the germline ends. Then a second PCR, running roughly 6 to 12 cycles, was carried out with a sample-barcoded 5' primer and a J-beta primer mix. TCRdb reprocessed the 5' RACE reads via MiXCR and lists one record per CDR3 protein. Here the sample spans 650,000 or so distinct CDR3 sequences, more than 45% being singletons. Study outcomes and limitations: Total diversity from one million sequenced T cells was likely underestimated. Changes in expanded clonotypes were possibly confounded, as the CMV status of donors was unknown. The recorded TCR beta diversity per million T cells decreased in a roughly linear manner with age.

This sequence joins TRBV12-3 or TRBV12-4 and TRBJ2-1; no definite D call. The sequence was collected from a woman older than 75 in good health. Sequences were obtained from blood. This chain's CDR3 is CASSFYEQFF. CDR3 nucleotide sequence: TGTGCCAGCAGTTTCTACGAGCAGTTCTTC.